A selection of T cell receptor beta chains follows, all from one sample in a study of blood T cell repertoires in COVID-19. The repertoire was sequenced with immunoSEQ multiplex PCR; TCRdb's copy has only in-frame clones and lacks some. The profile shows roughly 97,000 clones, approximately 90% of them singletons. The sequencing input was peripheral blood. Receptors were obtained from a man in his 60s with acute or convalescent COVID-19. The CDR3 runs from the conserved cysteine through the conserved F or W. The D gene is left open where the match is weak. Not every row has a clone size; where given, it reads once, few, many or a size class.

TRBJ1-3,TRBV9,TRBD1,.,CASSVGGQESGNTIYF,TGTGCCAGCAGCGTAGGGGGACAGGAATCTGGAAACACCATATATTTT
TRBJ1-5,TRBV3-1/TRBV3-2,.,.,CASSQGTQNQPQHF,TGTGCCAGCAGCCAAGGAACACAAAATCAGCCCCAGCATTTT
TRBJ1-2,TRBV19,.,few,CASSPLTDGSYGYTF,TGTGCCAGTAGCCCGCTAACAGACGGTTCCTATGGCTACACCTTC
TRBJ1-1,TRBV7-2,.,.,CASSFDITEAFF,TGTGCCAGCAGCTTCGACATAACTGAAGCTTTCTTT
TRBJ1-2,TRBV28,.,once,CATEGGDGYTF,TGTGCCACCGAGGGAGGAGATGGCTACACCTTC
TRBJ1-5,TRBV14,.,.,CASSRGGGQPQHF,TGTGCCAGCAGCCGAGGGGGGGGACAGCCCCAGCATTTT
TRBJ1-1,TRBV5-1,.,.,CASSWGDQSTEAFF,TGCGCCAGCAGCTGGGGGGACCAGAGCACTGAAGCTTTCTTT
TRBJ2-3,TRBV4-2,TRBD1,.,CASSRMTGITTDTQYF,TGTGCCAGCAGCAGAATGACAGGGATTACCACAGATACGCAGTATTTT
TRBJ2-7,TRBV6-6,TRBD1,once,CASRPGQGFNEQYF,TGTGCCAGCAGGCCGGGACAGGGTTTTAACGAGCAGTACTTC
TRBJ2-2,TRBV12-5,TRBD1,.,CASAPGQGYTGELFF,TGTGCTAGCGCGCCGGGACAGGGGTACACCGGGGAGCTGTTTTTT
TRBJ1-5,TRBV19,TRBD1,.,CASRRIEGQGFNQPQHF,TGTGCCAGTAGACGTATAGAGGGACAGGGCTTCAATCAGCCCCAGCATTTT
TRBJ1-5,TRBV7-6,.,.,CASSPKGSHQRGSNQPQHF,TGTGCCAGCTCCCCAAAGGGCTCACACCAACGGGGTAGCAATCAGCCCCAGCATTTT
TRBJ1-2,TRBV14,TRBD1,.,CASSQRGQGWTGYTF,TGTGCCAGCAGCCAGCGGGGACAGGGGTGGACTGGCTACACCTTC
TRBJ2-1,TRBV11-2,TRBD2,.,CASSSRGGGYNEQFF,TGTGCCAGCAGCTCCCGGGGGGGCGGCTACAATGAGCAGTTCTTC
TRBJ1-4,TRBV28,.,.,CASSLWQGLNEKLFF,TGTGCCAGCAGTTTATGGCAGGGCCTGAATGAAAAACTGTTTTTT
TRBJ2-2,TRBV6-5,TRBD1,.,CATGTANTGELFF,TGTGCCACCGGGACAGCTAACACCGGGGAGCTGTTTTTT
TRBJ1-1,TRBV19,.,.,CASLGGTEAFF,TGTGCCAGTCTCGGGGGCACTGAAGCTTTCTTT
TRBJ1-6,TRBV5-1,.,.,CASSLEAGSFSPLHF,TGCGCCAGCAGCTTGGAGGCAGGGTCTTTTTCACCCCTCCACTTT
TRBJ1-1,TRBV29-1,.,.,CSANSGPEAFF,TGCAGCGCCAACAGCGGACCTGAAGCTTTCTTT
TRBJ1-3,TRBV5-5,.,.,CASTLAPGLTSGNTIYF,TGTGCCAGCACCCTAGCTCCTGGACTGACCTCTGGAAACACCATATATTTT
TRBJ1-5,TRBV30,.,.,CAWSVTGVHQPQHF,TGTGCCTGGAGTGTCACCGGGGTCCATCAGCCCCAGCATTTT
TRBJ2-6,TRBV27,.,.,CASSFGQPGANVLTF,TGTGCCAGCAGTTTTGGGCAGCCGGGGGCCAACGTCCTGACTTTC
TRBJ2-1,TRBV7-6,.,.,CASSQYSEFGEQFF,TGTGCCAGCAGCCAATATAGTGAGTTCGGTGAGCAGTTCTTC
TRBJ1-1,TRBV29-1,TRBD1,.,CSAEGQLNTEAFF,TGCAGCGCCGAGGGACAGTTGAACACTGAAGCTTTCTTT